Reported below is one T cell receptor beta chain. Its antigen is unidentified. The sample is drawn from a study of OX40 agonist ivuxolimab in advanced cancers. In the study overall: The dose-escalation group included hepatocellular carcinoma, melanoma, renal cell carcinoma and head and neck cancer. Study findings and constraints: Certain nonresponders likewise exhibited a low normalized T-cell clonal expansion.

Some clones are missing from TCRdb's copy, which holds only in-frame ones; the method was immunoSEQ multiplex PCR. The sample holds about 70,000 clones, roughly 80% seen once. The CDR3 runs to 13 residues. Per the germline V gene, CDR1 is WSHSY and CDR2 is SAAADI. The TCR comes from an adult with an advanced solid tumor such as melanoma, head and neck, liver or kidney cancer. This chain connects TRBV10-2 to TRBJ2-5; 10 bases line up with TRBD2. The J call is uncertain, as TRBJ2-7 better fits the DNA end. This specimen was CD4+ or CD8+ T cells sorted from blood, taken in a trial of the OX40 agonist ivuxolimab. The CDR3 sequence: CAISSGGSYEQYF. The CDR3 DNA reads as TGCGCCATTTCTAGCGGGGGATCCTACGAGCAGTACTTC.